These 19 T cell receptor beta chains share one sample of origin, sequenced in a study of blood T cell repertoires in COVID-19. TCRdb's copy holds only in-frame clones and misses some; the assay was immunoSEQ multiplex PCR. The data contain about 230,000 clones, about 90% of them singletons. Sequenced input: PBMCs or T cells enriched from blood (not recorded which). The receptors come from a woman between 45 and 65 years old in a cohort exposed to, infected with or recovered from COVID-19 (not recorded which).

This clone occurred once. The chain has TRBV5-4 and TRBJ2-2; 8 bases are a match to TRBD1. The CDR3 sequence is 15 residues long. Per the germline V gene, CDR1 is SGHNT and CDR2 is YYREEE (reference sequence). Trimming took 7 bases from V and 6 from J; bases not matched to a gene: 11. CDR3 in DNA: TGTGCCAGCGGGACCGGGACAGGATCTTCCGGGGAGCTGTTTTTT. Amino acids: CASGTGTGSSGELFF.

The V call is TRBV7-9, the J call TRBJ2-2; TRBD1 matches at 9 bases. J gave up 0 bases and V 4 bases, and 6 bases lay outside the gene matches. This CDR3 has 17 residues. The germline V gene encodes CDR1 SEHNR and CDR2 FQNEAQ (reference sequence). CDR3 nucleotides: TGTGCCAGCAGCTCGCGGGGGACAGGGTCGAACACCGGGGAGCTGTTTTTT. It specifies CASSSRGTGSNTGELFF.

The chain links TRBV4-1 to TRBJ2-1; 14 bases align to TRBD2. The CDR3 has 19 amino acids. V gave up 4 bases and J gave up 0 bases; unmatched junction bases: 8. Germline assignment: CDR1 MGHRA and CDR2 YSYEKL. In nucleotides, the CDR3 is TGCGCCAGCAGCCCGTTGGGACTAGCGGGGGAGAGCTCCTACAATGAGCAGTTCTTC. Translation gives CASSPLGLAGESSYNEQFF.

This clone was seen a single time. The gene calls are TRBV7-2 and TRBJ2-2, with a tentative D call TRBD1 (6 bases). Trimming left V 3 bases short and J 1 base short, with 12 bases between. The CDR3 loop spans 16 amino acids. Germline assignment: CDR1 SGHTA and CDR2 FQGNSA. CDR3 region: CASSFLGTQNTGELFF. Here the CDR3 DNA reads TGTGCCAGCAGCTTTCTCGGGACACAGAACACCGGGGAGCTGTTTTTT.

The chain combines TRBV25-1 with TRBJ1-2, with D maybe TRBD1 (6 bases). Trimming cost V 2 bases and J 4 bases, with 17 bases left between them. The CDR3 contains 16 residues. The germline CDR1 and CDR2 sequences are MGHDK and SYGVNS. The CDR3 sequence is CASSEPEPGVGYGYTF. The CDR3 DNA sequence: TGTGCCAGCAGTGAACCTGAGCCAGGGGTAGGCTATGGCTACACCTTC.

The chain employs TRBV12-3 or TRBV12-4 and TRBJ1-2; possible D gene TRBD1, 5 bases. V was cut by 6 bases and J by 8 bases, with 13 bases left in between. The CDR3 has 12 residues. This chain's CDR3 is CASRPGLQGYTF. The CDR3 DNA follows: TGTGCCAGCAGACCGGGACTCCAGGGCTACACCTTC.

The rearrangement links TRBV7-9 to TRBJ2-4; a possible D gene is TRBD2 (5 bases). Germline V gene data show CDR1 as SEHNR and CDR2 as FQNEAQ (reference sequence). V lost 0 bases, J lost 5 bases, and 14 bases lay in between. This CDR3 spans 16 amino acids. DNA of the CDR3: TGTGCCAGCAGCTTAGCGACTATGCGGGTCGAAAACATTCAGTACTTC. It yields the protein CASSLATMRVENIQYF.

The CDR3 sequence: CASRSRDRGRFYGYTF. CDR3 nucleotides: TGTGCCAGCAGGAGCCGAGACAGGGGAAGGTTCTATGGCTACACCTTC. This sequence joins TRBV28 and TRBJ1-2; TRBD1 matches 8 bases. Losses at the gene ends were 6 bases for V and 4 bases for J; bases not matched to a gene: 13. The germline V gene encodes CDR1 MDHEN and CDR2 SYDVKM. The CDR3 is 16 amino acids.

The rearrangement uses TRBV29-1 and TRBJ1-2, with a possible D match to TRBD1 (6 bases). Trimming cost V 7 bases and J 8 bases, with 26 bases left between them. There are 15 residues in the CDR3. CDR1 is SQVTM and CDR2 is ANQGSEA in the germline V gene. In nucleotides, the CDR3 is TGCAGCGATAGGAGCACCCAAATGCGGGGGCTCGGCTACACCTTC. Protein: CSDRSTQMRGLGYTF.

The CDR3 spells CATSDPAGGNQPQHF. The CDR3 DNA follows: TGTGCCACCAGTGACCCAGCGGGGGGGAATCAGCCCCAGCATTTT. V usage is TRBV24-1 and J usage is TRBJ1-5, with a possible D match to TRBD1 (5 bases). CDR1 is KGHDR and CDR2 is SFDVKD in the germline V gene. V lost 4 bases to trimming and J lost 4 bases, with 13 bases between them. The CDR3 runs 15 residues.

This clone has a single count. The chain joins TRBV12-5 to TRBJ2-2, with D uncertain. The CDR3 spans 14 residues. The germline gives CDR1 LGHNT, CDR2 FRNRAP. The ends were cut back, 1 base at V and 1 base at J, with 4 bases in the middle. CDR3 loop: CASGLDGNTGELFF. The DNA of the CDR3 is TGTGCTAGTGGTTTGGACGGGAACACCGGGGAGCTGTTTTTT.

The rearrangement links TRBV6-5 to TRBJ2-7; 8 bases align to TRBD1. Losses at the gene ends were 2 bases for V and 5 bases for J; bases not matched to a gene: 11. The germline V gene has CDR1 MNHEY and CDR2 SVGAGI. The CDR3 has 16 residues. The CDR3 DNA reads TGTGCCAGCAGTTACCGATGGACAGGGAGGCTCAACGAGCAGTACTTC. Translated, it gives CASSYRWTGRLNEQYF.

The chain combines TRBV4-2 with TRBJ2-5; 7 bases agree with TRBD2. The germline CDR1 and CDR2 sequences are LGHNA and YNFKEQ. The junction had 1 base not matched to a gene; V was cut back by 1 base and J by 2 bases. The CDR3 length is 14 residues. In DNA, the CDR3 is TGTGCCAGCAGCCAAGTGGGGGGGCAAGAGACCCAGTACTTC. Amino acid sequence: CASSQVGGQETQYF.

This chain links TRBV3-1 (or the pseudogene TRBV3-2) with TRBJ1-6; possible D gene TRBD1, 6 bases. The germline gives CDR1 LGHDT, CDR2 YNNKEL (reference sequence). The ends were cut back, 4 bases at V and 10 bases at J, with 14 bases in the middle. CDR3 length equals 14 residues. DNA for the CDR3: TGTGCCAGCAGCCCTACAGGGACCGGCTCACCCCTCCACTTT. Its protein product is CASSPTGTGSPLHF.

Turning to this clone: Mismatch with germline at one junction end may stem from a read error. This chain links TRBV7-7 with TRBJ2-2; 9 bases map to TRBD1. Germline V lookup: CDR1 SSHAT, CDR2 FNYEAQ (reference sequence). The CDR3 runs to 15 residues. The CDR3 bases are TGTGCTAGCAGCTTAGTCGGGACAGGGACCGGGGAGCTGTTTTTT. Amino acids: CASSLVGTGTGELFF.

This clone was counted a few times. One end of the junction is discordant with germline, which a read error may explain. The chain couples TRBV7-2 to TRBJ2-7; 13 bases are shared with TRBD2. Germline-derived CDR1 and CDR2 are SGHTA and FQGNSA. This CDR3 has 13 residues. The CDR3 coding sequence is TGTGCCAGCAGCTCGACTAGCGGGGGGCCCCCCTCCTTC. This codes for CASSSTSGGPPSF. Full variable domain (rest looked up from reference TRBV7-2 and TRBJ2-7): GAGVSQSPSNKVTEKGKDVELRCDPISGHTALYWYRQSLGQGLEFLIYFQGNSAPDKSGLPSDRFSAERTGGSVSTLTIQRTQQEDSAVYLCASSSTSGGPPSFGPGTRLTVT.

The chain carries TRBV6-4 and TRBJ2-3; D possibly corresponds to TRBD1 (7 bases). The V end lost 2 bases, the J end lost 5 bases, and 14 bases lay between the germline ends. Germline CDR1 and CDR2: MRHNA and SNTAGT. The CDR3 loop spans 15 amino acids. CDR3 DNA sequence: TGTGCCAGCAGTGACAACAGGGGAGGAATAGATACGCAGTATTTT. Its translation: CASSDNRGGIDTQYF.

The chain joins TRBV7-3 to TRBJ2-3; TRBD2 aligns across 8 bases. V was clipped by 5 bases and J by 1 base; unmatched bases: 11. The CDR3 extends over 17 amino acids. The germline V gene has CDR1 SGHTA and CDR2 FQGTGA. DNA for the CDR3: TGTGCCAGCAGCCAGGCCCCGGGGGGGCGGGGCACAGATACGCAGTATTTT. Translation: CASSQAPGGRGTDTQYF. Drawing the rest from reference TRBV7-3 and TRBJ2-3, the complete variable domain is GAGVSQTPSNKVTEKGKYVELRCDPISGHTALYWYRQSLGQGPEFLIYFQGTGAADDSGLPNDRFFAVRPEGSVSTLKIQRTERGDSAVYLCASSQAPGGRGTDTQYFGPGTRLTVL.

The chain uses TRBV3-1 (or the pseudogene TRBV3-2) and TRBJ1-2, with 7 bases matching TRBD1. The germline V gene encodes CDR1 LGHDT and CDR2 YNNKEL (reference sequence). The CDR3 has 14 residues. J gave up 2 bases and V 6 bases, and 6 bases lay outside the gene matches. In DNA form, the CDR3 reads TGTGCCAGCAGTCCCCAGACAGGGAACTATGGCTACACCTTC. This gives the protein CASSPQTGNYGYTF.